This T cell receptor beta chain was sequenced during a study of T cell changes during pregnancy in multiple sclerosis (dated by TCRdb to the late 2010s). Study-wide context: In women with multiple sclerosis, the researchers looked at how the T cell repertoire shifted as pregnancy progressed.

Notes on this clone: No cognate antigen has been identified for it. Within one base of it there is no much larger clone, and no base qualities were kept.

Library construction relied on the immunoSEQ multiplex PCR assay. Entries here come from immuneACCESS through TCRdb and include only in-frame sequences with V and J called. Some clones fail to appear in such tables; in the studies checked, an unresolved V gene covers under half of the shortfall, and the cause of the remainder is unknown. This sample holds about 22,000 clones; about 89% were observed only once. The ten largest clones capture 0.55% to 0.7% of the sample. The CDR3, from cysteine to phenylalanine, totals 14 residues. The entry retains the CDR3 DNA only, 42 bases that are in frame from base 1. V loses 0 bases of germline sequence and J loses 8 bases, and the interval between the two ends is 13 bases. CDR1 and CDR2 are drawn from the germline V gene: SGHTA, FQGNSA.

The rearrangement joined TRBV7-2 to TRBJ1-2; the D gene cannot be resolved reliably. The clonotype comes from a female donor in good health, enrolled as a control in a pregnancy study. Source: CD4+ T cells from peripheral blood mononuclear cells, taken in the third trimester of pregnancy. The DNA sequence is as follows: TGTGCCAGCAGCTTAGCGGCCCCCACGGGGGGCTACACCTTC. This sequence encodes CASSLAAPTGGYTF.